The entry below describes one T cell receptor (beta chain). The assay was immunoSEQ multiplex PCR, and TCRdb's table has in-frame clones only and misses some. The top ten hold 4% to 6% of the sample, which has roughly 220,000 clones, 84% seen once. This specimen comes from a study of blood T cell repertoires in COVID-19. This CDR3 is built from 14 residues. Germline V gene data show CDR1 as SGHTA and CDR2 as FQGNSA. After removal of 7 bases from V and 6 bases from J, the junction contained 9 bases not matched to a gene. The specimen sequenced was peripheral blood. This chain joins TRBV7-2 and TRBJ2-3; the match to TRBD2 covers 8 bases. This TCR was sampled from a woman aged 55-69 years who had recovered from COVID-19. The CDR3 region has the DNA TGTGCCAGCATGTCAGCGGGGGCCGGGGATACGCAGTATTTT. This codes for CASMSAGAGDTQYF.